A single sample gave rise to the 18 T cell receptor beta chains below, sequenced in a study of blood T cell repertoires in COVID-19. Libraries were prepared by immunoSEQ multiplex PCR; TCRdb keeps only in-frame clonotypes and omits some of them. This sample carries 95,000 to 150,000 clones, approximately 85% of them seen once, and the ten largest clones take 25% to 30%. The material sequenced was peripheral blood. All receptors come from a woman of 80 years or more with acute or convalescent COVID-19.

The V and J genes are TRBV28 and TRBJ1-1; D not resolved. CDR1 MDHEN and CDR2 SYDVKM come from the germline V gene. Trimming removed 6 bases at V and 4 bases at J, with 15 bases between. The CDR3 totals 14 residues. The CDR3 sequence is CASRPVRAGTEAFF. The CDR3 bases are TGTGCCAGCAGACCTGTGAGAGCGGGCACTGAAGCTTTCTTT.

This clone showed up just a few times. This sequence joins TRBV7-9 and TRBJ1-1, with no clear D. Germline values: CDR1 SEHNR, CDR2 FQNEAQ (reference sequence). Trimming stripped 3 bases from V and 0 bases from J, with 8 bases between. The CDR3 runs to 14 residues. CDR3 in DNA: TGTGCCAGCAGCTTTGGAGCTATGAACACTGAAGCTTTCTTT. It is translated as CASSFGAMNTEAFF.

CDR3 sequence: CASSLGRPSYNEQFF. The CDR3 nucleotides are TGCGCCAGCAGCTTGGGGAGGCCCTCATACAATGAGCAGTTCTTC. This sequence joins TRBV5-1 and TRBJ2-1; perhaps TRBD2 as D (5 bases). Germline values: CDR1 SGHRS, CDR2 YFSETQ. The germline V and J ends were trimmed by 0 bases and 4 bases, with 11 bases remaining between them. The length of the CDR3 is 15 residues.

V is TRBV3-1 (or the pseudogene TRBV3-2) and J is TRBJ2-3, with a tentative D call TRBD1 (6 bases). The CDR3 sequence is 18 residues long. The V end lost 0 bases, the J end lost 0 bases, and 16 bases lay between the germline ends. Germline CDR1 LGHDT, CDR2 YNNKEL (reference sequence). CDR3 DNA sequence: TGTGCCAGCAGCCAAGATCTTGGAGCAGGGGCTAGCACAGATACGCAGTATTTT. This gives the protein CASSQDLGAGASTDTQYF.

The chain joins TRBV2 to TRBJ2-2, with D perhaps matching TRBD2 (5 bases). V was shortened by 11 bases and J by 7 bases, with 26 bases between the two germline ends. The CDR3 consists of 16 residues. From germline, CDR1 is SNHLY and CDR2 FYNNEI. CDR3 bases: TGTGCCCTCAGAGGGTCTCGGCAGGAGGTAATCGGGGAGCTGTTTTTT. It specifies CALRGSRQEVIGELFF.

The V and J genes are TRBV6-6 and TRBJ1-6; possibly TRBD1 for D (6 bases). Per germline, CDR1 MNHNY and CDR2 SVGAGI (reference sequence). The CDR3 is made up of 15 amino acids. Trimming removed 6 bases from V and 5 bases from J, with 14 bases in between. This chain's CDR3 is CASREQGLNNSPLHF. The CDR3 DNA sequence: TGTGCCAGCAGAGAACAGGGTTTGAATAATTCACCCCTCCACTTT.

The CDR3 loop is CASSYRGGTEAFF. The CDR3 DNA reads TGTGCCAGCAGTTACAGGGGAGGTACTGAAGCTTTCTTT. The chain recombines TRBV6-6 with TRBJ1-1, with a tentative D call TRBD1 (5 bases). CDR1 MNHNY and CDR2 SVGAGI come from the germline V gene (reference sequence). This CDR3 region has 13 residues. V lost 2 bases and J lost 5, with 9 bases in between.

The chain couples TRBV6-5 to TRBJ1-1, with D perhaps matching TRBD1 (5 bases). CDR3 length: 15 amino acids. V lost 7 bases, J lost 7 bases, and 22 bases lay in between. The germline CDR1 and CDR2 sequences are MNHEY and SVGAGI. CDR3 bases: TGTGCCAGCATCCTCTCCCCCGGGGGGAAAGATGAAGCTTTCTTT. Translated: CASILSPGGKDEAFF.

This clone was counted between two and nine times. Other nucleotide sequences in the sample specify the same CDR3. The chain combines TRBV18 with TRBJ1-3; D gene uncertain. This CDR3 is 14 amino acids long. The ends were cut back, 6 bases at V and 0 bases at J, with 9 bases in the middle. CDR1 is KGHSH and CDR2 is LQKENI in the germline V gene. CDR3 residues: CASSPGISGNTIYF. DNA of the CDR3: TGTGCCAGCTCCCCGGGAATCTCTGGAAACACCATATATTTT.

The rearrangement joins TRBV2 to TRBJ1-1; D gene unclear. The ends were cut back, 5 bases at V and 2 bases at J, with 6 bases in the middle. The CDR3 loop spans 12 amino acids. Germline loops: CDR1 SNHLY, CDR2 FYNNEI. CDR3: CASSRPNTEAFF. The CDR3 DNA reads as TGTGCCAGCAGTCGTCCCAACACTGAAGCTTTCTTT.

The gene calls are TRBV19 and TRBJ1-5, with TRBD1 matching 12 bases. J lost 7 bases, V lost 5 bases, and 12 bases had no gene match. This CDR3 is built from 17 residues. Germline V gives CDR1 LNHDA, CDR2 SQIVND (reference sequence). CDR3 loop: CASSFSGTGGKWQPQHF. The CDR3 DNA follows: TGTGCCAGTAGTTTTTCCGGGACAGGGGGCAAGTGGCAGCCCCAGCATTTT.

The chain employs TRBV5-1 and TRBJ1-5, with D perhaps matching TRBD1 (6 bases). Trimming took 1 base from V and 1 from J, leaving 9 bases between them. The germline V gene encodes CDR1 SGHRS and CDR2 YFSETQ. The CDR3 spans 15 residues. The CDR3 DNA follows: TGCGCCAGCAGCTTGACAGGGTTCAGCAATCAGCCCCAGCATTTT. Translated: CASSLTGFSNQPQHF.

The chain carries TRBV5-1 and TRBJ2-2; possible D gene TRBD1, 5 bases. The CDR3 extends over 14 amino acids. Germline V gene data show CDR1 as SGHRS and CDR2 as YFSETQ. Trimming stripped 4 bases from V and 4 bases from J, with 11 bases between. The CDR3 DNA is TGCGCCAGCAGCCCCAGGGCTACCACCGGGGAGCTGTTTTTT. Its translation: CASSPRATTGELFF.

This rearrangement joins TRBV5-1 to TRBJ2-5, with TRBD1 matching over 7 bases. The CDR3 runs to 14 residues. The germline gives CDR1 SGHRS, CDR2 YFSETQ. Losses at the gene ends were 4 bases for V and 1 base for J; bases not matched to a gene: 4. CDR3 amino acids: CASSTGQIQETQYF. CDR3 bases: TGCGCCAGCAGCACGGGACAGATCCAAGAGACCCAGTACTTC.

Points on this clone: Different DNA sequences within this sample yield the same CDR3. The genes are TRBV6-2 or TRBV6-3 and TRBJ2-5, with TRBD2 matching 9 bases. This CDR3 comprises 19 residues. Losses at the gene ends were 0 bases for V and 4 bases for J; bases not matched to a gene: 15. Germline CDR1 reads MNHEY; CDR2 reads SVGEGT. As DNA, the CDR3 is TGTGCCAGCAGTTACTCGATCCGTGGTGCGGGGGGGGATGGAGAGACCCAGTACTTC. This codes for CASSYSIRGAGGDGETQYF.

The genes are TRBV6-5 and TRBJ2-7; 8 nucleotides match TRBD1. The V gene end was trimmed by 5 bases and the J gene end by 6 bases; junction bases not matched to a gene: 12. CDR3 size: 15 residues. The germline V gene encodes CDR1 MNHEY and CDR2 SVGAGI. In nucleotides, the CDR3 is TGTGCCAGCAGTCCCCGGACAGGGCCAGGTGGCGAGCAGTACGTC. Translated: CASSPRTGPGGEQYV.

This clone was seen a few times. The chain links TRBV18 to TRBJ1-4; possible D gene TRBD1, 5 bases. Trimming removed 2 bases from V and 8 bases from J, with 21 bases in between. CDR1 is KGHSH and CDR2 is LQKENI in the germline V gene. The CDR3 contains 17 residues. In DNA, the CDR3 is TGTGCCAGCTCACCATCTATCGGCGAAGGGGAAATGGAAAAACTGTTTTTT. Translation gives CASSPSIGEGEMEKLFF.

In DNA form, the CDR3 reads TGTGCAAGTCGCTTCCACAGGGGACCCACAGATACGCAGTATTTT. Its translation is CASRFHRGPTDTQYF. This chain links TRBV12-2 with TRBJ2-3; no DNA check was done on the table's D call, TRBD1. TRBV12-2 is a listed pseudogene. CDR3 length equals 15 residues.